A selection of T cell receptor beta chains follows, all from one sample in a study of blood T cell repertoires in COVID-19. The table came from immunoSEQ multiplex PCR; TCRdb's copy has only in-frame clones and leaves some out. Of roughly 250,000 clones in the sample, about 86% were seen once. The sample comprised peripheral blood. The receptor set was obtained from a woman in her sixties or seventies with active or convalescent COVID-19. The conserved cysteine and the conserved F or W are not part of the CDR3 here.

CDR3aa,v_gene
ASSPLTSPNTGELF,TRBV9
ASSPSSGGQH,TRBV18
ASSFGEAPYNEQF,TRBV7-6
ASSSGQGEQPQH,TRBV7-8
ASSLQGSVTAADTQY,TRBV2
ASRGGASNQPQH,TRBV27
ASSLLAGGGKSSYNEQF,TRBV3-1/TRBV3-2
ASSGVSVGYT,TRBV2
ASSPPLRGRYNEQF,TRBV23-1
ASSISGATGELF,TRBV19
SASVGGFT,TRBV20-1
ASSLGTGLGTQETQY,TRBV11-3
ASSILSGNTIY,TRBV19
ASQTGDRWNTGELF,TRBV27
ASSEDRAEKLF,TRBV6-1
ASSERGSGSYGYT,TRBV2
ASSRDRDGYT,TRBV28
ASSPPGDTEAF,TRBV25-1
ATSRGARRTGSTEAF,TRBV15
ASSPSGGSYNEQF,TRBV7-3
ASSPSRGADTQY,TRBV18
ASSQQTTGDRASQPQH,TRBV4-2
ASSTINPDRNISNQPQH,TRBV21-1
ASSIQGYAEAF,TRBV7-2
ASRARGLGYT,TRBV5-6
SVAHHRVTYNEQF,TRBV29-1
AISDLSQPQH,TRBV10-3
ASSLALGTSSTDTQY,TRBV5-6
ASSLAGDKLRGNVGYT,TRBV7-9
ASSLTGASTDTQY,TRBV5-4
ASSQGVNEQF,TRBV18
ASSPPGQVNTEAF,TRBV27
ASSAAGPDTQY,TRBV7-3
ASSHRGRGITEAF,TRBV4-1
ASSLGITWRNTEAF,TRBV5-6
ASSLGQGRSTGELF,TRBV7-3
ASSESGDRSPGYT,TRBV25-1
ASIRGGGRYNEQF,TRBV27
SARDRMEGI,TRBV20-1
ASSGDRVGKGYT,TRBV2